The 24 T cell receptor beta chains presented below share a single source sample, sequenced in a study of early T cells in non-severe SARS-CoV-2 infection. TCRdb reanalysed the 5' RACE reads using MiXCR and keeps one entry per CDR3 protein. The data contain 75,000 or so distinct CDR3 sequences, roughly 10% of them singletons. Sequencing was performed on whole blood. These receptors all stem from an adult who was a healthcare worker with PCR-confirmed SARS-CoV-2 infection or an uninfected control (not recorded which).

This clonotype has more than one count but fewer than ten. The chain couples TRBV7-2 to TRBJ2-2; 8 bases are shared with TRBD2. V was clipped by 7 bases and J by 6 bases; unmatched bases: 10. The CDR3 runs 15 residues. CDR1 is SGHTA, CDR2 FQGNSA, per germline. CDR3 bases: TGTGCCAGCACCATTCGGCGGGGGGTAGCCGGGGAGCTGTTTTTT. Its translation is CASTIRRGVAGELFF.

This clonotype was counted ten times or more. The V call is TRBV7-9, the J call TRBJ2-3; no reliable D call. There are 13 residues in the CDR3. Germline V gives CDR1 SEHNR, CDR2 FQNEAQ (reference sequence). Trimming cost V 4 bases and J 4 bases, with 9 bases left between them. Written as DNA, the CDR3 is TGTGCCAGCAGCTCCGACGGGCCAGATACGCAGTATTTT. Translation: CASSSDGPDTQYF. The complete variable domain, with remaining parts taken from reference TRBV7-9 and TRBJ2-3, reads DTGVSQNPRHKITKRGQNVTFRCDPISEHNRLYWYRQTLGQGPEFLTYFQNEAQLEKSRLLSDRFSAERPKGSFSTLEIQRTEQGDSAMYLCASSSDGPDTQYFGPGTRLTVL.

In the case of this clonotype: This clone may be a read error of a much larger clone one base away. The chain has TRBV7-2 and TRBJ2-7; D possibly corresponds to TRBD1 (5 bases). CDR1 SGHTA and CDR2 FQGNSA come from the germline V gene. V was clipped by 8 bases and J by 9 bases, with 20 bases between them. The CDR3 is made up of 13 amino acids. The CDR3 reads CASSWWGRPTQYF. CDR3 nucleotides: TGTGCCAGCTCGTGGTGGGGCCGACCGACGCAGTACTTC.

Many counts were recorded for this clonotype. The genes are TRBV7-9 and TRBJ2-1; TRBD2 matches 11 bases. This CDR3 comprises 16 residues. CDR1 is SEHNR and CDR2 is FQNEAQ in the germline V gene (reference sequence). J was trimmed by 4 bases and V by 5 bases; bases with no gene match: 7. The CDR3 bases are TGTGCCAGCAGCCCTCGGACTAGCGGGCTTTACAATGAGCAGTTCTTC. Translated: CASSPRTSGLYNEQFF.

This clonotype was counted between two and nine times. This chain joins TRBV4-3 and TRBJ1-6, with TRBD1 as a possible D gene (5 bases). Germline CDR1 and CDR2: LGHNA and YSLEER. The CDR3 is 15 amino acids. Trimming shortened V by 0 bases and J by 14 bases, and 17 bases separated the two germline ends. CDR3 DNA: TGCGCCAGCAGCCAAGATTACAGGAAAGGGGAGTCCCTCCACTTT. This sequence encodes CASSQDYRKGESLHF.

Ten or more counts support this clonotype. The CDR3, as DNA: TGTGCCTGGAGTGTCCTTGCGGGGGGCACAGATACGCAGTATTTT. Protein: CAWSVLAGGTDTQYF. V and J are TRBV30 and TRBJ2-3; 7 bases agree with TRBD2. From germline, CDR1 is GTSNPN and CDR2 SVGIG (reference sequence). The CDR3 is 15 residues long. With 0 bases clipped from V and 1 base from J, the junction kept 4 bases outside the gene matches. The whole variable domain, remainder taken from reference TRBV30 and TRBJ2-3, is SQTIHQWPATLVQPVGSPLSLECTVEGTSNPNLYWYRQAAGRGLQLLFYSVGIGQISSEVPQNLSASRPQDRQFILSSKKLLLSDSGFYLCAWSVLAGGTDTQYFGPGTRLTVL.

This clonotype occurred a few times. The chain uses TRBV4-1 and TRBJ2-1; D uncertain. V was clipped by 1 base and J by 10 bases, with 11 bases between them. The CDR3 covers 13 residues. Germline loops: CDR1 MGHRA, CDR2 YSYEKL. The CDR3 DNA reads TGCGCCAGCAGCCAAGGAAAAGGTATCGAGCAGTTCTTC. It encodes CASSQGKGIEQFF.

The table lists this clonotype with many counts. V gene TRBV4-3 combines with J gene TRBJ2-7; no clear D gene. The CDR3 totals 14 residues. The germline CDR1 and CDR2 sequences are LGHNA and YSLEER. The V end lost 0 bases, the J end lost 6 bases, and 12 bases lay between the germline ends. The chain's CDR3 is CASSQDSRVGEQYF. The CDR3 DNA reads TGCGCCAGCAGCCAAGATTCCCGGGTTGGCGAGCAGTACTTC.

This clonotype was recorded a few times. CDR3 region: CSVEDLIANYNEQFF. CDR3 sequence (DNA): TGCAGCGTTGAAGATTTAATAGCGAACTACAATGAGCAGTTCTTC. V usage is TRBV29-1 and J usage is TRBJ2-1; possibly TRBD2 for D (5 bases). The length of the CDR3 is 15 residues. Looked up from germline, CDR1 is SQVTM and CDR2 is ANQGSEA. Trimming removed 0 bases at V and 3 bases at J, with 12 bases between.

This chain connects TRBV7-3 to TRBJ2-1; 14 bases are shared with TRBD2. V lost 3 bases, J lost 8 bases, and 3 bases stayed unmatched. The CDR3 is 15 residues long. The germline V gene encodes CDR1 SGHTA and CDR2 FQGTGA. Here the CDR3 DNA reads TGTGCCAGCAGCTTGACTAGCGGGAGGGCCCATGAGCAGTTCTTC. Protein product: CASSLTSGRAHEQFF. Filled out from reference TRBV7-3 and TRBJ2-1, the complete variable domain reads GAGVSQTPSNKVTEKGKYVELRCDPISGHTALYWYRQSLGQGPEFLIYFQGTGAADDSGLPNDRFFAVRPEGSVSTLKIQRTERGDSAVYLCASSLTSGRAHEQFFGPGTRLTVL.

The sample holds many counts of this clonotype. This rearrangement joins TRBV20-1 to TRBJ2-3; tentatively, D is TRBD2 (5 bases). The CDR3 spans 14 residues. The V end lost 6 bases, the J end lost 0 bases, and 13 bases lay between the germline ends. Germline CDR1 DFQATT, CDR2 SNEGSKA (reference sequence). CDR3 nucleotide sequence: TGCAGTGCACTAGGGAAACCTAGCACAGATACGCAGTATTTT. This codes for CSALGKPSTDTQYF.

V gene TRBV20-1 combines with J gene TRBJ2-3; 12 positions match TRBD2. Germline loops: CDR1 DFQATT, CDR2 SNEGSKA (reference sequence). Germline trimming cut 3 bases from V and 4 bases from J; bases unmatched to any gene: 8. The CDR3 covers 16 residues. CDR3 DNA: TGCAGTGCTAGCTTGACTAGCGGGGGTTGGGCAGATACGCAGTATTTT. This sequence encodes CSASLTSGGWADTQYF.

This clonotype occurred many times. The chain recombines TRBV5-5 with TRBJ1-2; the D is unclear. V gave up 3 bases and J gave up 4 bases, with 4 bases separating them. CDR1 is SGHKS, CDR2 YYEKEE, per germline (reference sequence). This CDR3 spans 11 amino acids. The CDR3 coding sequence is TGTGCCAGCAGCTGGTCCTATGGCTACACCTTC. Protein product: CASSWSYGYTF.

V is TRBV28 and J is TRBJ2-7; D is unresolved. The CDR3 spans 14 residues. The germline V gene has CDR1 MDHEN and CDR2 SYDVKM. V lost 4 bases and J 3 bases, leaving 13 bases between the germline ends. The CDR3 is CASSSRMEFYEQYF. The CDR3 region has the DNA TGTGCCAGCAGTTCGAGGATGGAATTCTACGAGCAGTACTTC.

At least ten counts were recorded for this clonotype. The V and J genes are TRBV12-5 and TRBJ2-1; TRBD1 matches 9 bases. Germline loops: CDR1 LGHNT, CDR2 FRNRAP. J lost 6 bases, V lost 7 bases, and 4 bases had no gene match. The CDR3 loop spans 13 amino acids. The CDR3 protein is CASDGTGLNEQFF. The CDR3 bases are TGTGCTAGTGACGGGACAGGGCTCAATGAGCAGTTCTTC.

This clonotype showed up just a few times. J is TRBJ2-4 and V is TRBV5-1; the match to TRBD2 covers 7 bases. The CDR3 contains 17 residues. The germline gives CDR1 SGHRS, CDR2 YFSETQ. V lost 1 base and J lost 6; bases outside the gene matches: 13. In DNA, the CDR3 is TGCGCCAGCAGCTTGTTTTCCCCAGCGGGGAGCGGAAACATTCAGTACTTC. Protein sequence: CASSLFSPAGSGNIQYF.

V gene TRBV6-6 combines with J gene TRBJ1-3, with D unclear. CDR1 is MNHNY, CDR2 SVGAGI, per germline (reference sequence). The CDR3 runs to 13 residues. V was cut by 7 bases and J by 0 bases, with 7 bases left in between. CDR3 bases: TGTGCCAGCATAGAACTCTCTGGAAACACCATATATTTT. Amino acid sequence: CASIELSGNTIYF.

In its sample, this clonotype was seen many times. The CDR3 DNA follows: TGTGCCAGCAGCTTAGAGTCCGGGGATGAGCAGTTCTTC. This codes for CASSLESGDEQFF. This chain links TRBV11-2 with TRBJ2-1; possibly TRBD2 for D (5 bases). The V end was cut by 0 bases, the J end by 8 bases, with 8 bases between. Germline V gene lookup returns CDR1 SGHAT and CDR2 FQNNGV. The CDR3 covers 13 residues.

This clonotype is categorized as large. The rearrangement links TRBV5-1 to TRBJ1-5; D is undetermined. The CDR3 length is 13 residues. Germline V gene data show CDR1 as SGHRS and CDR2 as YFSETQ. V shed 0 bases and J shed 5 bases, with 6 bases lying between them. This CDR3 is CASSLAGDQPQHF. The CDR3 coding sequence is TGCGCCAGCAGCTTGGCCGGGGATCAGCCCCAGCATTTT.

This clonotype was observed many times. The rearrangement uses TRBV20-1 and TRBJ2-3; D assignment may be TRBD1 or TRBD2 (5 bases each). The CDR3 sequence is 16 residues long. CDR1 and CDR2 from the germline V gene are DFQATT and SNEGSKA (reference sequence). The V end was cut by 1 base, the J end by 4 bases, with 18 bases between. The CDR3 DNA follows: TGCAGTGCTAGAGGGGGGTCAATTGGTCGGGCAGATACGCAGTATTTT. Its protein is CSARGGSIGRADTQYF.

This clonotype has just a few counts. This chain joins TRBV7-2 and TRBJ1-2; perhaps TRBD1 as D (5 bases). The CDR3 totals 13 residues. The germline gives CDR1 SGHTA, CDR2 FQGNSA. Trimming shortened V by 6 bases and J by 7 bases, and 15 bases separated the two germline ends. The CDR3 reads CASSSYQGLGYTF. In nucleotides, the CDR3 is TGTGCCAGCAGTTCATACCAGGGTCTTGGCTACACCTTC.

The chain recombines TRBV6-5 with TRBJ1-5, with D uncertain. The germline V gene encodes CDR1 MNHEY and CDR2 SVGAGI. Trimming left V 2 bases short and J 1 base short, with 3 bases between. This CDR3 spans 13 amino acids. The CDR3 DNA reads TGTGCCAGCAGTTACAGCAGCAATCAGCCCCAGCATTTT. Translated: CASSYSSNQPQHF.

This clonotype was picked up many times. CDR3 sequence reads: CATSDSGRERNYGYTF. CDR3 nucleotides: TGTGCCACCAGTGATTCCGGACGGGAGAGGAACTATGGCTACACCTTC. The chain is built from TRBV24-1 and TRBJ1-2; D gene uncertain. The CDR3 totals 16 residues. CDR1 and CDR2 (germline): KGHDR, SFDVKD. V lost 2 bases to trimming and J lost 2 bases, with 14 bases between them.

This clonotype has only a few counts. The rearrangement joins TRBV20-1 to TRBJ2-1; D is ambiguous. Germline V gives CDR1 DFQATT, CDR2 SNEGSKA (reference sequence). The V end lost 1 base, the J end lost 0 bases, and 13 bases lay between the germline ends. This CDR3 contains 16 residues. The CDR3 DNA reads TGCAGTGCTAGAGCGTCGCAGGATAGCTCCTACAATGAGCAGTTCTTC. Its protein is CSARASQDSSYNEQFF.